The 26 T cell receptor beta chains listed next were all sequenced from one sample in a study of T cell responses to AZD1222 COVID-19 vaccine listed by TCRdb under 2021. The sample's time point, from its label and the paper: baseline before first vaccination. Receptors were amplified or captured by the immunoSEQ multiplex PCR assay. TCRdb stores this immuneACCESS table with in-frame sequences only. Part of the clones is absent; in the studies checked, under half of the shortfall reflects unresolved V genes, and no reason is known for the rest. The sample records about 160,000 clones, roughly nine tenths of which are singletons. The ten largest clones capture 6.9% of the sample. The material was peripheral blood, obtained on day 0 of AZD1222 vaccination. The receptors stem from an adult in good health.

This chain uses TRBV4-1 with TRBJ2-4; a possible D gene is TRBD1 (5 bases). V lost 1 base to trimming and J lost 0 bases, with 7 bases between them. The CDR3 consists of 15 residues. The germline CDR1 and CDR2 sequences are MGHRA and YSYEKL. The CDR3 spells CASSQGQLAKNIQYF. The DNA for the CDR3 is TGCGCCAGCAGCCAAGGACAGTTAGCCAAAAACATTCAGTACTTC.

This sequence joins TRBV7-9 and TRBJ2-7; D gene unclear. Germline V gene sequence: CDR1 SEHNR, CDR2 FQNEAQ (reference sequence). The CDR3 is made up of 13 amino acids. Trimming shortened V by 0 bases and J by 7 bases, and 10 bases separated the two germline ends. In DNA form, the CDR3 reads TGTGCCAGCAGCTTAGCGGCCGATTGGGAGCAGTACTTC. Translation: CASSLAADWEQYF.

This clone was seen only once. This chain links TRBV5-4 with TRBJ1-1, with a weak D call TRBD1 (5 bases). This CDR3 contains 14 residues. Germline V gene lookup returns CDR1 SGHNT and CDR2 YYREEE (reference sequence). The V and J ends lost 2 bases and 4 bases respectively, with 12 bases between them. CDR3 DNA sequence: TGTGCCAGCAGCTTCATGGGGGGGAGCACTGAAGCTTTCTTT. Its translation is CASSFMGGSTEAFF. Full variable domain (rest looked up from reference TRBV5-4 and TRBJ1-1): ETGVTQSPTHLIKTRGQQVTLRCSSQSGHNTVSWYQQALGQGPQFIFQYYREEENGRGNFPPRFSGLQFPNYSSELNVNALELDDSALYLCASSFMGGSTEAFFGQGTRLTVV.

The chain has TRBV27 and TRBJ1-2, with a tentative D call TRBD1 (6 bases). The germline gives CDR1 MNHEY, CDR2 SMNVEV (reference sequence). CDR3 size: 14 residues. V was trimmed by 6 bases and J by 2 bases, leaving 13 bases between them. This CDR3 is CASSWMGGNYGYTF. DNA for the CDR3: TGTGCCAGCAGCTGGATGGGGGGCAACTATGGCTACACCTTC.

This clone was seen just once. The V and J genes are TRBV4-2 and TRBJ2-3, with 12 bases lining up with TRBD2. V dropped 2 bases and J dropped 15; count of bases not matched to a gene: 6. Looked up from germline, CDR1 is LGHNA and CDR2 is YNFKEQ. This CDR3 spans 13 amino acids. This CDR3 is CASSQKTSGGRYF. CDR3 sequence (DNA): TGTGCCAGCAGCCAAAAAACTAGCGGGGGGCGCTATTTT.

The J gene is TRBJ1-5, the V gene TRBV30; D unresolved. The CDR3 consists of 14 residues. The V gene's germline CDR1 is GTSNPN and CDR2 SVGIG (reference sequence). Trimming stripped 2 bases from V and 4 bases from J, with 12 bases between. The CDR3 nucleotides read TGTGCCTGGAGTATCCGAGGTAGTAATCAGCCCCAGCATTTT. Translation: CAWSIRGSNQPQHF.

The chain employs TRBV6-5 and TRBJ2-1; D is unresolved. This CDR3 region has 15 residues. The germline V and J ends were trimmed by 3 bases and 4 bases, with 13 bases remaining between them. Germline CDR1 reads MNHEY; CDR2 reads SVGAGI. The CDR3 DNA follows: TGTGCCAGCAGTTATGGCGCGTCCACTTACAATGAGCAGTTCTTC. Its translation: CASSYGASTYNEQFF.

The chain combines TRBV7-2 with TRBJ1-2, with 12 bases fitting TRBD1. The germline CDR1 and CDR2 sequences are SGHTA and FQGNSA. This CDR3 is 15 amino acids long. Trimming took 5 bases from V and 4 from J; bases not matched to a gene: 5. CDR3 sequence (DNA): TGTGCCAGCAGCCCGGGACAGGGGGCCGCCTATGGCTACACCTTC. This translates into CASSPGQGAAYGYTF.

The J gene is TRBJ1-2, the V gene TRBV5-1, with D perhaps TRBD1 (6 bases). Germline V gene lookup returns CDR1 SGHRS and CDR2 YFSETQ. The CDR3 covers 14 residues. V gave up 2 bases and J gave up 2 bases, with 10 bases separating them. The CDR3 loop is CASSFGQGNYGYTF. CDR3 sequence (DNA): TGCGCCAGCAGCTTCGGGCAGGGGAACTATGGCTACACCTTC.

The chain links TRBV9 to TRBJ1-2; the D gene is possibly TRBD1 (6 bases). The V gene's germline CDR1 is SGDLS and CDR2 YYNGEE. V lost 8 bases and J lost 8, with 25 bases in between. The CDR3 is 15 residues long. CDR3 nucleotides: TGTGCCAGTTCCCTTAGGGGGGTAGGGACTGAGGGCTACACCTTC. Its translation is CASSLRGVGTEGYTF.

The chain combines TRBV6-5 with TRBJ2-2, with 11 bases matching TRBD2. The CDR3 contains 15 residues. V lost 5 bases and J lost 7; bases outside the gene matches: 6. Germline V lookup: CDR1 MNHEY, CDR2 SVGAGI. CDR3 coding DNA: TGTGCCAGCAGTCTGACTAGCGGGGCGGGCGGGGAGCTGTTTTTT. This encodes CASSLTSGAGGELFF.

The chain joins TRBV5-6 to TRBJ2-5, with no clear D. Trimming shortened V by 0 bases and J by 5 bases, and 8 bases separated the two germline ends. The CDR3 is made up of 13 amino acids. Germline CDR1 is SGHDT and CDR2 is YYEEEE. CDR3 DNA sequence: TGTGCCAGCAGCTTGGTCTTCGAGGAGACCCAGTACTTC. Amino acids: CASSLVFEETQYF.

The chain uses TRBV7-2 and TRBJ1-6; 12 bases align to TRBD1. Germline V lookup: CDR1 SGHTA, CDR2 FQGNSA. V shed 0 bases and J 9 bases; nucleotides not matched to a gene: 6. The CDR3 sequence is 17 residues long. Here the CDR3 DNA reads TGTGCCAGCAGCTTAGCTGGGACAGGGGGCTTCTCTTCACCCCTCCACTTT. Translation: CASSLAGTGGFSSPLHF. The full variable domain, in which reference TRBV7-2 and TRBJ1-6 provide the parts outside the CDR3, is GAGVSQSPSNKVTEKGKDVELRCDPISGHTALYWYRQSLGQGLEFLIYFQGNSAPDKSGLPSDRFSAERTGGSVSTLTIQRTQQEDSAVYLCASSLAGTGGFSSPLHFGNGTRLTVT.

CDR3: CASSPGQGDTGELFF. The CDR3 region has the DNA TGTGCCAGCAGCCCCGGACAGGGTGACACCGGGGAGCTGTTTTTT. The gene calls are TRBV9 and TRBJ2-2, with 8 bases that match TRBD1. Germline trimming cut 4 bases from V and 3 bases from J; bases unmatched to any gene: 5. The CDR3 sequence is 15 residues long. Germline assignment: CDR1 SGDLS and CDR2 YYNGEE. Full variable domain (rest looked up from reference TRBV9 and TRBJ2-2): DSGVTQTPKHLITATGQRVTLRCSPRSGDLSVYWYQQSLDQGLQFLIQYYNGEERAKGNILERFSAQQFPDLHSELNLSSLELGDSALYFCASSPGQGDTGELFFGEGSRLTVL.

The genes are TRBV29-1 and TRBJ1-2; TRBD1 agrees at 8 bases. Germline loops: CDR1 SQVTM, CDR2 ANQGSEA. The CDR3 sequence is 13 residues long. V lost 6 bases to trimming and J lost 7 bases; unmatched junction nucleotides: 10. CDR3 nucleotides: TGCAGCGTCGGCGGGGGACAGGCGGGTGGCTACACCTTC. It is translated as CSVGGGQAGGYTF.

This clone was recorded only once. The CDR3 region is CASSQDTSTDTQYF. CDR3 sequence (DNA): TGTGCCAGCTCCCAGGACACTAGCACAGATACGCAGTATTTT. The chain recombines TRBV18 with TRBJ2-3; D might be TRBD1 (5 bases). The CDR3 is 14 amino acids. V lost 6 bases and J lost 0, with 10 bases in between. The germline V gene has CDR1 KGHSH and CDR2 LQKENI.

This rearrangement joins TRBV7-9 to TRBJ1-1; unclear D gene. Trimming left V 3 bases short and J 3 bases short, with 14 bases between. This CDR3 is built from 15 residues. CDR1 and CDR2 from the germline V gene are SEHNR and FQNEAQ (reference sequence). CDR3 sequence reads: CASSFGGRGHTEAFF. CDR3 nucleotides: TGTGCCAGCAGCTTTGGCGGGAGAGGCCACACTGAAGCTTTCTTT.

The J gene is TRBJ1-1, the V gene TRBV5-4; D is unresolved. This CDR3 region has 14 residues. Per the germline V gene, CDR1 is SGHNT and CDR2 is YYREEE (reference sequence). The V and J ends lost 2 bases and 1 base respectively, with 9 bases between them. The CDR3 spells CASSLITENTEAFF. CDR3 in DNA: TGTGCCAGCAGCTTAATAACAGAGAACACTGAAGCTTTCTTT.

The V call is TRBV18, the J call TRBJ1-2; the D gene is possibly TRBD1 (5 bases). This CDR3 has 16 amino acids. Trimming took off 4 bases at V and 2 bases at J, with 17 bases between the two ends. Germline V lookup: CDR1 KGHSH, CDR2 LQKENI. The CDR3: CASSLPGIGGNYGYTF. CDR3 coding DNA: TGTGCCAGCTCACTACCGGGGATCGGGGGGAACTATGGCTACACCTTC.

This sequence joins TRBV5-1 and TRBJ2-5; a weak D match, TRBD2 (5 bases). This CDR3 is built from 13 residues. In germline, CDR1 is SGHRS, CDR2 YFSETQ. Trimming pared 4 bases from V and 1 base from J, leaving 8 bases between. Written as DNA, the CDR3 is TGCGCCAGCAGCGCCGGGATCCAAGAGACCCAGTACTTC. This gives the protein CASSAGIQETQYF.

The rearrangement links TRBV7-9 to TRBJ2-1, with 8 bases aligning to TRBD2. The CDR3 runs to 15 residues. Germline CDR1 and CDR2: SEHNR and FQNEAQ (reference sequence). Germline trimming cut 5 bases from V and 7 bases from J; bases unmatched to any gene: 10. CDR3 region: CASSPGRSSGNEQFF. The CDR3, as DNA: TGTGCCAGCAGCCCAGGCCGGTCTAGCGGGAATGAGCAGTTCTTC.

As DNA, the CDR3 is TGTGCCTGGAAACGGCCTGCCACAGATACGCAGTATTTT. The encoded protein is CAWKRPATDTQYF. The V call is TRBV30, the J call TRBJ2-3; no clear D. The CDR3 has 13 residues. CDR1 and CDR2 (germline): GTSNPN, SVGIG (reference sequence). V lost 4 bases, J lost 2 bases, and 10 bases lay in between.

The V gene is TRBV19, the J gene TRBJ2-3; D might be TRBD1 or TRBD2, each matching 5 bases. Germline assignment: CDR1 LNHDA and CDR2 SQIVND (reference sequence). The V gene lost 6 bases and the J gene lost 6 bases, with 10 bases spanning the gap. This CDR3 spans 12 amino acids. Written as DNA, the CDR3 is TGTGCCAGTAGCGGGGCTTTCGATACGCAGTATTTT. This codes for CASSGAFDTQYF.

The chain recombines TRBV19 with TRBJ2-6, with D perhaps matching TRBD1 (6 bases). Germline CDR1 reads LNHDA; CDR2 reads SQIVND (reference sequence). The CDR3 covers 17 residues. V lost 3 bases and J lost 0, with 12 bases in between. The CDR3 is CASSIRTESSGANVLTF. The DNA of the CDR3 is TGTGCCAGTAGTATTAGGACAGAGAGCTCTGGGGCCAACGTCCTGACTTTC.

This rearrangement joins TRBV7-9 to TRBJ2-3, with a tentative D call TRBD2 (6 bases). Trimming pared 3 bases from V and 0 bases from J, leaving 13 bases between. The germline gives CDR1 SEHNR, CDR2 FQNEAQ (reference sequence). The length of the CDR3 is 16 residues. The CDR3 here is CASSFTLAASTDTQYF. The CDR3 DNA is TGTGCCAGCAGCTTCACATTAGCGGCTAGCACAGATACGCAGTATTTT.

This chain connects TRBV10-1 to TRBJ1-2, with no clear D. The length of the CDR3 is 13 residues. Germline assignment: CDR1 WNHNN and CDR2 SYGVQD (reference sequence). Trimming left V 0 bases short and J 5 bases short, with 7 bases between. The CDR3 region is CASSESGSYGYTF. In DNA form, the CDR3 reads TGCGCCAGCAGTGAGTCGGGTAGTTATGGCTACACCTTC.